This TCR beta chain was identified during a study of blood T cell repertoires in COVID-19. Study-wide context: Two negative PCRs, clearance, or symptom resolution characterized the recovered Cohort 3 donors. Samples representing acute and convalescent COVID-19 were sourced from the United States, Italy and Spain.

The cohort comprised adults aged roughly 18 to 95 years residing in approximately 25 US areas. Participants were placed into cohorts based on the clinical history they reported. Deletions cut 9 bases from V and 3 bases from J, with 15 bases between. CDR1 is SEHNR and CDR2 is FQNEAQ in the germline V gene (reference sequence). The CDR3 totals 14 residues. Sequenced by immunoSEQ multiplex PCR; TCRdb stores in-frame clones only, minus some. The table lists about 210,000 clones, 80% to 90% of them singletons. This clonotype originated in a man in his thirties or forties in a cohort exposed to, infected with or recovered from COVID-19 (not recorded which). The sample was PBMCs or T cells enriched from blood (not recorded which). V usage is TRBV7-9 and J usage is TRBJ2-1; D is ambiguous. This CDR3 reads CASPPQNSYNEQFF. CDR3 coding DNA: TGTGCCAGTCCCCCCCAAAATAGCTACAATGAGCAGTTCTTC.